This T cell receptor (beta chain) came from a study of blood T cell repertoires in COVID-19. Measured with immunoSEQ multiplex PCR; TCRdb has only the in-frame clones, and not every one. The repertoire holds approximately 67,000 clones, with approximately 88% as singletons. The material sequenced was peripheral blood. This sequence originates from a woman of 80 years or more with acute or convalescent COVID-19.

The CDR3, as DNA: TGCGCCAGCAGCTTGGAGGGAGGGAGCGCCGGGGAGCTGTTTTTT. Its translation is CASSLEGGSAGELFF. This chain links TRBV5-1 with TRBJ2-2; 7 positions match TRBD2. This CDR3 region has 15 residues. The trim removed 0 bases at V and 6 bases at J, leaving 5 bases unmatched. Germline CDR1 SGHRS, CDR2 YFSETQ.